The clone carrying this T cell receptor beta chain appeared a few times. These data are taken from a study of T cell responses to AZD1222 COVID-19 vaccine. Produced via immunoSEQ multiplex PCR; TCRdb's table is partial and in-frame only. The sample lists around 120,000 clones, around 89% occurring once. In germline, CDR1 is SGHVS, CDR2 FNYEAQ. Deletions cut 5 bases from V and 6 bases from J, with 17 bases between. The CDR3 totals 15 residues. The chain employs TRBV7-6 and TRBJ1-3; D is unresolved. This specimen was peripheral blood, taken on day 0 of MenACWY control vaccination. The sequence came from an adult in good health. CDR3 in amino acids: CASSLGGGRPNTIYF. The CDR3 region has the DNA TGTGCCAGCAGCCTAGGCGGTGGCAGACCAAACACCATATATTTT.